This T cell receptor beta chain comes out of a study of Graves' ophthalmopathy and Graves' hyperthyroidism. Trimming removed 4 bases from V and 6 bases from J; junction bases left unmatched: 14. CDR1 is DFQATT and CDR2 is SNEGSKA in the germline V gene (reference sequence). The CDR3 has 15 residues. Study conclusions and caveats: The blood repertoire also included most expanded thyroid clonotypes above 0.001 frequency. In separating ophthalmopathy from stable hyperthyroidism, a 13-signature model achieved 85% to 90% sensitivity and 81.08% specificity. The model's ophthalmopathy progression predictions had around 67% sensitivity and 72% to 75% specificity.

This clonotype was seen many times. Its target is not known. RNA transcripts served as template for amplifying TCR beta CDR3 sequences. HTBI-primed first-round RT-PCR preceded second-round multiplex PCR. TCRdb analysed the multiplex PCR reads with MiXCR anew, one entry per CDR3 protein. Here the sample spans hundreds of thousands of distinct CDR3 sequences, 20% to 25% being singletons. Exclusion criteria comprised other autoimmune diseases, uncontrolled infections, pregnancy or lactation in patients. Sequencing was performed on peripheral blood. This sequence originates from a woman under 30 with stable Graves' hyperthyroidism. Some clones in this sample may be carry-over from other donors' samples. The J gene is TRBJ2-7, the V gene TRBV20-1; 8 bases are shared with TRBD1. The CDR3 reads CSANPKRTTGGEQYF. Here the CDR3 DNA reads TGCAGTGCTAACCCGAAAAGAACAACAGGGGGCGAGCAGTACTTC.